Below are 27 T cell receptor beta chains sequenced from a single sample in a study of response to subunit inactivated influenza vaccine. TCRdb passed the RT-PCR reads through MiXCR, listing each CDR3 protein once. Here the sample spans hundreds of thousands of distinct CDR3 sequences, approximately 7.6% being singletons. Material: PBMCs from blood, obtained around 25 months after vaccination. All receptors derive from a man aged 50-75 years who received an inactivated influenza vaccine.

This clonotype came up a few times. This chain links TRBV25-1 with TRBJ2-7; no reliable D call. CDR3 length equals 13 residues. CDR1 is MGHDK, CDR2 SYGVNS, per germline. Trimming removed 3 bases at V and 6 bases at J, with 12 bases between. CDR3 loop: CASSEYSVTEQYF. The CDR3 DNA reads TGTGCCAGCAGTGAGTACAGCGTTACCGAGCAGTACTTC.

The chain combines TRBV29-1 with TRBJ2-7; 9 nucleotides agree with TRBD1. The CDR3 extends over 12 amino acids. Per the germline V gene, CDR1 is SQVTM and CDR2 is ANQGSEA. V was pared by 5 bases and J by 7 bases, with 6 bases of the junction left unmatched. CDR3 nucleotide sequence: TGCAGCGTTAAGACAGGGGGGGGAGAGCAGTACTTC. Protein: CSVKTGGGEQYF.

The V and J genes are TRBV4-3 and TRBJ2-3; 9 bases agree with TRBD2. J was trimmed by 1 base and V by 0 bases; bases with no gene match: 5. Germline CDR1 reads LGHNA; CDR2 reads YSLEER. The CDR3 contains 17 residues. The DNA of the CDR3 is TGCGCCAGCAGCCAAGATGGGAAGCGGGGGGGCACAGATACGCAGTATTTT. The encoded protein is CASSQDGKRGGTDTQYF.

This clonotype was detected ten times or more. CDR3 loop: CSARDPRGSGNTIYF. The CDR3 nucleotides read TGCAGTGCTAGAGATCCCCGGGGCTCTGGAAACACCATATATTTT. The chain joins TRBV20-1 to TRBJ1-3, with D uncertain. Germline CDR1 and CDR2: DFQATT and SNEGSKA (reference sequence). The CDR3 covers 15 residues. V lost 0 bases, J lost 0 bases, and 9 bases lay in between.

The table lists this clonotype with many counts. The chain is built from TRBV7-8 and TRBJ1-2, with TRBD1 matching over 9 bases. Looked up from germline, CDR1 is SGHVS and CDR2 is FQNEAQ. Trimming removed 5 bases from V and 0 bases from J; junction bases left unmatched: 7. The CDR3 covers 16 residues. This chain's CDR3 is CASSLTGGGSNYGYTF. CDR3 DNA: TGTGCCAGCAGCCTCACAGGGGGCGGCTCTAACTATGGCTACACCTTC. The variable domain in full, with the rest retrieved from reference TRBV7-8 and TRBJ1-2, is GAGVSQSPRYKVAKRGQDVALRCDPISGHVSLFWYQQALGQGPEFLTYFQNEAQLDKSGLPSDRFFAERPEGSVSTLKIQRTQQEDSAVYLCASSLTGGGSNYGYTFGSGTRLTVV.

This clonotype has a count of ten or more. The V call is TRBV12-3 or TRBV12-4, the J call TRBJ2-1; 9 nucleotides line up with TRBD1. CDR3 size: 14 residues. The V segment lost 7 bases and the J segment 7 bases; nucleotides outside the gene matches: 8. CDR3 coding DNA: TGTGCCAGCAATGTACAGGGGGCAAATAATGAGCAGTTCTTC. This translates into CASNVQGANNEQFF.

The chain recombines TRBV5-1 with TRBJ1-4; weak D call: TRBD1 (6 bases). Germline CDR1 is SGHRS and CDR2 is YFSETQ. The CDR3 is made up of 17 amino acids. V lost 2 bases and J lost 5, with 19 bases in between. CDR3 coding DNA: TGCGCCAGCAGCTTCAAAGGGGGGGGAACAGGGAATGAAAAACTGTTTTTT. As protein: CASSFKGGGTGNEKLFF.

The chain uses TRBV12-3 or TRBV12-4 and TRBJ2-7, with D tentatively TRBD1 (6 bases). V dropped 3 bases and J dropped 3 bases, with 15 bases sitting between them. The CDR3 totals 15 residues. The CDR3 loop is CASSLGAGVYYEQYF. The CDR3 DNA sequence: TGTGCCAGCAGTTTGGGGGCAGGGGTTTACTACGAGCAGTACTTC.

The chain couples TRBV29-1 to TRBJ2-2; D gene uncertain. Germline CDR1 reads SQVTM; CDR2 reads ANQGSEA. This CDR3 is 12 amino acids long. Trimming took off 4 bases at V and 8 bases at J, with 11 bases between the two ends. The CDR3 DNA is TGCAGCGTTGGTCAAGTGGGGGGGGAGCTGTTTTTT. This encodes CSVGQVGGELFF.

This clonotype was detected only a few times. The rearrangement joins TRBV9 to TRBJ2-3; tentative D call: TRBD2 (6 bases). This CDR3 contains 13 residues. Trimming stripped 3 bases from V and 4 bases from J, with 9 bases between. Germline V CDR1 and CDR2: SGDLS, YYNGEE. The CDR3 region is CASSAGLPDTQYF. The CDR3 DNA is TGTGCCAGCAGCGCGGGACTCCCAGATACGCAGTATTTT.

In this sample, this clonotype turned up many times. The chain couples TRBV11-2 to TRBJ2-7; unclear D gene. From germline, CDR1 is SGHAT and CDR2 FQNNGV. The CDR3 totals 11 residues. The ends were cut back, 5 bases at V and 4 bases at J, with 6 bases in the middle. CDR3 sequence: CASSREYEQYF. The CDR3 DNA is TGTGCCAGCAGCCGCGAGTACGAGCAGTACTTC.

V usage is TRBV11-2 and J usage is TRBJ2-1; D uncertain. Germline CDR1 is SGHAT and CDR2 is FQNNGV. The V end was cut by 5 bases, the J end by 3 bases, with 17 bases between. The CDR3 loop spans 16 amino acids. The CDR3 here is CASSPQPTKYYNEQFF. The CDR3 DNA follows: TGTGCCAGCAGCCCCCAGCCCACTAAATACTACAATGAGCAGTTCTTC.

This clonotype has ten or more counts. This sequence joins TRBV6-1 and TRBJ2-3; 8 nucleotides agree with TRBD1. The length of the CDR3 is 13 residues. With 8 bases clipped from V and 2 bases from J, the junction kept 3 bases outside the gene matches. Germline CDR1 is MNHNS and CDR2 is SASEGT. CDR3: CASDRGYTDTQYF. The CDR3 DNA is TGTGCCAGCGACAGGGGCTACACAGATACGCAGTATTTT.

Many counts were recorded for this clonotype. The J gene is TRBJ1-3, the V gene TRBV25-1; weak D call: TRBD1 (5 bases). V was shortened by 3 bases and J by 0 bases, with 18 bases between the two germline ends. There are 18 residues in the CDR3. Germline assignment: CDR1 MGHDK and CDR2 SYGVNS. The CDR3 coding sequence is TGTGCCAGCAGTGAGCTCTACCCCGGGGGAAGCTCTGGAAACACCATATATTTT. This encodes CASSELYPGGSSGNTIYF.

This clonotype came up a few times. This chain connects TRBV4-3 to TRBJ2-3, with 9 bases matching TRBD1. Unmatched junction bases numbered 8, after V lost 4 bases and J lost 3 bases. Looked up from germline, CDR1 is LGHNA and CDR2 is YSLEER. This CDR3 is built from 16 residues. CDR3 region: CASSLGTGYGTDTQYF. The DNA of the CDR3 is TGCGCCAGCAGCCTGGGGACAGGGTATGGGACAGATACGCAGTATTTT.

The table lists this clonotype with a few counts. The chain links TRBV7-9 to TRBJ2-7, with a weak D call TRBD2 (6 bases). Looked up from germline, CDR1 is SEHNR and CDR2 is FQNEAQ (reference sequence). V was shortened by 1 base and J by 4 bases, with 8 bases between the two germline ends. The CDR3 contains 13 residues. CDR3 residues: CASSLGGMYEQYF. The CDR3, as DNA: TGTGCCAGCAGCTTAGGCGGGATGTACGAGCAGTACTTC.

This clonotype was recorded at least ten times. The V and J genes are TRBV15 and TRBJ2-1; D is ambiguous. Germline CDR1 reads LNHNV; CDR2 reads YYDKDF (reference sequence). V was cut by 1 base and J by 8 bases, with 6 bases left in between. The CDR3 consists of 12 residues. This CDR3 is CATSRARDEQFF. The CDR3 DNA reads as TGTGCCACCAGCAGAGCCCGGGATGAGCAGTTCTTC.

There are a few counts of this clonotype. The chain is built from TRBV7-2 and TRBJ1-1; D is unresolved. Germline V gene lookup returns CDR1 SGHTA and CDR2 FQGNSA. The CDR3 contains 17 residues. V shed 4 bases and J shed 0 bases, with 18 bases lying between them. The CDR3 here is CASSSSWGGRMNTEAFF. The CDR3 DNA is TGTGCCAGCAGCTCTAGTTGGGGAGGACGCATGAACACTGAAGCTTTCTTT. Full variable domain (rest looked up from reference TRBV7-2 and TRBJ1-1): GAGVSQSPSNKVTEKGKDVELRCDPISGHTALYWYRQSLGQGLEFLIYFQGNSAPDKSGLPSDRFSAERTGGSVSTLTIQRTQQEDSAVYLCASSSSWGGRMNTEAFFGQGTRLTVV.

This clonotype was seen at least ten times. The chain is built from TRBV29-1 and TRBJ2-7; TRBD2 matches 14 bases. This CDR3 has 16 residues. Germline CDR1 reads SQVTM; CDR2 reads ANQGSEA. Unmatched junction bases numbered 8, after V lost 3 bases and J lost 4 bases. The CDR3 protein is CSVEAGTSGSRYEQYF. Written as DNA, the CDR3 is TGCAGCGTTGAGGCTGGGACTAGCGGGAGTAGGTACGAGCAGTACTTC.

This clonotype was found a few times. The rearrangement joins TRBV18 to TRBJ2-1; D is tentatively TRBD1 or TRBD2 (5 bases each). There are 15 residues in the CDR3. V lost 2 bases and J 4 bases, leaving 12 bases between the germline ends. Germline CDR1 KGHSH, CDR2 LQKENI. The CDR3 nucleotides read TGTGCCAGCTCACCATGGGGCGGCGGGTACAATGAGCAGTTCTTC. Its protein product is CASSPWGGGYNEQFF.

This clonotype was counted only a few times. The genes are TRBV20-1 and TRBJ2-4, with D possibly TRBD1 on 5 matching bases. V was trimmed by 7 bases and J by 5 bases, leaving 6 bases between them. The CDR3 covers 10 residues. Per the germline V gene, CDR1 is DFQATT and CDR2 is SNEGSKA (reference sequence). Written as DNA, the CDR3 is TGCAGTGGGGGCGAAAACATTCAGTACTTC. Its translation: CSGGENIQYF.

The sample holds many counts of this clonotype. The chain joins TRBV5-1 to TRBJ2-6; D is uncertain. The V and J ends lost 3 bases and 4 bases respectively, with 17 bases between them. In germline, CDR1 is SGHRS, CDR2 YFSETQ. The CDR3 loop spans 17 amino acids. In nucleotides, the CDR3 is TGCGCCAGCAGCTCCCGGACGACGAGCTGGGGGGCCAACGTCCTGACTTTC. Translated: CASSSRTTSWGANVLTF. Using reference TRBV5-1 and TRBJ2-6 for the parts outside the CDR3, the full variable domain is KAGVTQTPRYLIKTRGQQVTLSCSPISGHRSVSWYQQTPGQGLQFLFEYFSETQRNKGNFPGRFSGRQFSNSRSEMNVSTLELGDSALYLCASSSRTTSWGANVLTFGAGSRLTVL.

This chain connects TRBV6-2 or TRBV6-3 to TRBJ2-1; D may be TRBD1 (5 bases). This CDR3 is built from 14 residues. V lost 2 bases and J lost 4, with 9 bases in between. Germline CDR1 is MNHEY and CDR2 is SVGEGT. CDR3 nucleotide sequence: TGTGCCAGCAGTTACGAGGACACGTACAATGAGCAGTTCTTC. Its protein is CASSYEDTYNEQFF.

This clonotype was found a few times. The chain uses TRBV28 and TRBJ2-6; 8 bases line up with TRBD2. The CDR3 is 16 amino acids. Germline CDR1 reads MDHEN; CDR2 reads SYDVKM. With 5 bases clipped from V and 1 base from J, the junction kept 4 bases outside the gene matches. CDR3 sequence: CASSREGWSGANVLTF. The CDR3 DNA reads TGTGCCAGCAGTCGGGAGGGTTGGTCTGGGGCCAACGTCCTGACTTTC.

This chain links TRBV7-3 with TRBJ1-6, with TRBD1 as a possible D gene (5 bases). Germline lookup yields CDR1 SGHTA and CDR2 FQGTGA. Trimming removed 1 base from V and 8 bases from J, with 12 bases in between. This CDR3 region has 15 residues. The CDR3 DNA reads TGTGCCAGCAGCTTAAACACAGGTCCTTATTCACCCCTCCACTTT. It translates to CASSLNTGPYSPLHF.

This clonotype was detected many times. V usage is TRBV20-1 and J usage is TRBJ1-4, with unresolved D. The CDR3 sequence is 16 residues long. The V gene lost 0 bases and the J gene lost 4 bases, with 15 bases spanning the gap. Germline CDR1 is DFQATT and CDR2 is SNEGSKA (reference sequence). The CDR3 reads CSARDHLIGSNEKLFF. CDR3 nucleotides: TGCAGTGCTAGAGATCACTTAATAGGAAGTAATGAAAAACTGTTTTTT.

The J gene is TRBJ2-3, the V gene TRBV19, with D tentatively TRBD2 (6 bases). The germline V gene has CDR1 LNHDA and CDR2 SQIVND (reference sequence). This CDR3 spans 16 amino acids. V lost 4 bases to trimming and J lost 5 bases, with 19 bases between them. The CDR3 DNA sequence: TGTGCCAGTAGTAGTGCCTCCTCCGGGAGTCTAGATACGCAGTATTTT. This encodes CASSSASSGSLDTQYF. Full variable domain (rest looked up from reference TRBV19 and TRBJ2-3): DGGITQSPKYLFRKEGQNVTLSCEQNLNHDAMYWYRQDPGQGLRLIYYSQIVNDFQKGDIAEGYSVSREKKESFPLTVTSAQKNPTAFYLCASSSASSGSLDTQYFGPGTRLTVL.